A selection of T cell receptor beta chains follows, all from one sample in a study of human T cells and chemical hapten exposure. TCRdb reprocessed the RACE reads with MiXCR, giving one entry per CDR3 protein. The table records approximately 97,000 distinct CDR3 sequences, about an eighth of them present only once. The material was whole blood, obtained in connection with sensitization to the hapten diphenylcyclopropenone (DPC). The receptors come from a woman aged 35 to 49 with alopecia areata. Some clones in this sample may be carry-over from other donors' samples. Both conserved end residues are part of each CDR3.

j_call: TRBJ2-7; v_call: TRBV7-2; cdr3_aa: CASSDPDRPDYEQYF
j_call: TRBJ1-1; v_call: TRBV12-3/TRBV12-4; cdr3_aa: CASSRDTEAFF
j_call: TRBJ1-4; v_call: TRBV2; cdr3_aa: CASIRGTNEKLFF
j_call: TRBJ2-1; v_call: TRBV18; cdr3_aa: CASSPPGTARGNEQFF
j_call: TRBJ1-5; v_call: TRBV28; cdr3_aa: CASSLSGTGGYQPQHF
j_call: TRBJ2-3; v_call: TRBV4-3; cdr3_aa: CASSQDRTIKSTDTQYF
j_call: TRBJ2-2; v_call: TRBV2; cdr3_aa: CASRWQANTGELFF
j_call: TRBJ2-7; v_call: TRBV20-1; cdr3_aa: CSASNTQGYYEQYF
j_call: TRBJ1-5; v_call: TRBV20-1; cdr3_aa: CSAGNQPQHF
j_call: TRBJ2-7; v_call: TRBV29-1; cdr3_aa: CSVGQTGVYEQYF
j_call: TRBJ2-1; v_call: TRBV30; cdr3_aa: CAWRPFPASGKRNEQFF
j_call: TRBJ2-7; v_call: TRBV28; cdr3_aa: CASSWGQTYQYF
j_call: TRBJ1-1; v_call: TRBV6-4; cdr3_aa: CASSESGLNTEAFF
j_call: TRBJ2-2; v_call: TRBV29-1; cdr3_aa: CSVFAGGAGTGELFF
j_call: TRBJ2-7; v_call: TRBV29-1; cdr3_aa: CSVDSGAGTYEQYF
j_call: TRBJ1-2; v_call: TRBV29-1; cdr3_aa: CSVYAKGNGYTF
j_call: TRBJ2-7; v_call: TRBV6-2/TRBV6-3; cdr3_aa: CASSYGALTTPEQYF
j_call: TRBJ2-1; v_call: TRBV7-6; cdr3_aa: CASTMGGAGGPNEQFF
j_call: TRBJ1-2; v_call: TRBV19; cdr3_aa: CASRVGSRSKGFGYTF
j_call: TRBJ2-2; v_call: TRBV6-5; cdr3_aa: CASSTPVPTGELFF
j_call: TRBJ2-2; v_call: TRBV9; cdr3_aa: CASSARDSTGELFF
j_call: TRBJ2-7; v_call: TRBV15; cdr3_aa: CATRKAGESYEQYF
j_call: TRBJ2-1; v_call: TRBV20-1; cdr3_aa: CSAFRTSGGNEQFF
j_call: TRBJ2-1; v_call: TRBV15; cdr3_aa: CATSRTGGNEQFF
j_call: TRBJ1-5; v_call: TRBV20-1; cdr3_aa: CSAQKENQPQHF
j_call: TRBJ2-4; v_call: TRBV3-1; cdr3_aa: CASSQRTAKNIQYF
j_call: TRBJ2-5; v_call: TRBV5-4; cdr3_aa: CASSLGIGGETQYF
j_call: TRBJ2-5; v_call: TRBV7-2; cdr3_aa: CASSRDRAAETQYF
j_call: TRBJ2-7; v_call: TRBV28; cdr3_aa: CASSTIGGEQYF
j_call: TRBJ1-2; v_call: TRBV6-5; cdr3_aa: CASSYSRAYGYTF
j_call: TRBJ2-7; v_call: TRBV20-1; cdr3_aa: CSARNRVDEQYF